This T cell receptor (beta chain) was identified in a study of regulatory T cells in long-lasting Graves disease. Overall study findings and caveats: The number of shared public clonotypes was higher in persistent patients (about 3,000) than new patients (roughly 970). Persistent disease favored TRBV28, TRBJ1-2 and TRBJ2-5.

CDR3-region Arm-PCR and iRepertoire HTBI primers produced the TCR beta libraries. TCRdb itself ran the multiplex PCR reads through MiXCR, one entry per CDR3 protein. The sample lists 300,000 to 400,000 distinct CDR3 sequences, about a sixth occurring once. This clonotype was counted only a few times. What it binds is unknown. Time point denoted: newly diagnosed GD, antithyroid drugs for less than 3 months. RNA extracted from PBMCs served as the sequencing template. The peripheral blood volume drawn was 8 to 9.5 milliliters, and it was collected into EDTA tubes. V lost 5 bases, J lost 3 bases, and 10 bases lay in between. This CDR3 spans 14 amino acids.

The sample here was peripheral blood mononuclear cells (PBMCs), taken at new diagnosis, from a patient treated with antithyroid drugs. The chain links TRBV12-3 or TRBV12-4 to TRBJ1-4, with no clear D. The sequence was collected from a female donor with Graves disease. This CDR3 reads CASSVDRSNEKLFF. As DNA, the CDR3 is TGTGCCAGCAGTGTGGACCGATCTAATGAAAAACTGTTTTTT.